The entry below gives a single T cell receptor (beta chain) sequence along with its context. The sample originates from a study of blood T cell repertoires in COVID-19. Individuals drawn from under 30 US areas were roughly 18 to 95 years old. Self-reported history from a screening survey and questionnaire set each donor's cohort. In the 2 weeks before study entry, exposed participants met a COVID-19 case, which was PCR-confirmed or clinician-diagnosed. Germline V lookup: CDR1 KGHSH, CDR2 LQKENI. The germline V and J ends were trimmed by 2 bases and 14 bases, with 19 bases remaining between them. CDR3 length: 15 amino acids. As handled by the study authors: Amplifying reference gene primers gave estimates of nucleated cell counts. Only in-frame clones appear in the TCRdb table, and some are missing; sequencing was by immunoSEQ multiplex PCR. The DNA gave D and trimming, while V, J and clone size come from that table. The sample carries 250,000 or so clones, around 93% recorded once.

This chain connects TRBV18 to TRBJ1-6; no reliable D call. The sequenced sample consisted of PBMCs or T cells enriched from blood (not recorded which). The clonotype was recovered from a man aged 35 to 55 who had been exposed to COVID-19. The CDR3 nucleotides read TGTGCCAGCTCACCATCGAGCCCGGGATCGCAATCCCTCCACTTT. Translating gives CASSPSSPGSQSLHF. The whole variable domain, filled in from reference TRBV18 and TRBJ1-6, reads NAGVMQNPRHLVRRRGQEARLRCSPMKGHSHVYWYRQLPEEGLKFMVYLQKENIIDESGMPKERFSAEFPKEGPSILRIQQVVRGDSAAYFCASSPSSPGSQSLHFGNGTRLTVT.